This TCR beta chain was retrieved from a study of OX40 agonist ivuxolimab in advanced cancers. Assay used: immunoSEQ multiplex PCR; TCRdb lists only in-frame clones, some missing. This table holds 55,000 to 70,000 clones, about 84% found once. The CDR3 runs to 15 residues. V lost 4 bases to trimming and J lost 8 bases, with 19 bases between them. Germline CDR1 reads SGHAT; CDR2 reads FQNNGV. The chain links TRBV11-2 to TRBJ2-3; no definite D call. The clonotype was recovered from an adult with an advanced solid tumor such as melanoma, head and neck, liver or kidney cancer. Sample: CD4+ or CD8+ T cells sorted from blood, taken in a trial of the OX40 agonist ivuxolimab. The DNA for the CDR3 is TGTGCCAGCAGCTCCCAAGGGCTCTCTAGAGGTACGCAGTATTTT. Translated: CASSSQGLSRGTQYF.